The source of this T cell receptor beta chain is a study of blood T cell repertoires in COVID-19. Turning to the study itself: The cDNA or gDNA used as material had been derived from T cells, B-cell-depleted T cells, or PBMCs.

The CDR3 runs 15 residues. Germline V gene sequence: CDR1 SQVTM, CDR2 ANQGSEA. V lost 6 bases to trimming and J lost 5 bases, with 20 bases between them. Study processing details: Using reference gene primer amplification, nucleated cell counts were estimated. Profiled with immunoSEQ multiplex PCR; TCRdb holds only in-frame clones, not every one. V and J calls plus clone size are reproduced from that table; the DNA served to infer D and trimming. The sample records under 350,000 clones, around 78% being singletons. This rearrangement joins TRBV29-1 to TRBJ2-4; D possibly corresponds to TRBD2 (6 bases). This clonotype was sampled from a man aged 55 to 69 who had recovered from COVID-19. Sequences were obtained from peripheral blood. The CDR3 sequence is CSVALRLGGENIQYF. CDR3 sequence (DNA): TGCAGCGTCGCACTGCGATTGGGCGGGGAAAACATTCAGTACTTC.